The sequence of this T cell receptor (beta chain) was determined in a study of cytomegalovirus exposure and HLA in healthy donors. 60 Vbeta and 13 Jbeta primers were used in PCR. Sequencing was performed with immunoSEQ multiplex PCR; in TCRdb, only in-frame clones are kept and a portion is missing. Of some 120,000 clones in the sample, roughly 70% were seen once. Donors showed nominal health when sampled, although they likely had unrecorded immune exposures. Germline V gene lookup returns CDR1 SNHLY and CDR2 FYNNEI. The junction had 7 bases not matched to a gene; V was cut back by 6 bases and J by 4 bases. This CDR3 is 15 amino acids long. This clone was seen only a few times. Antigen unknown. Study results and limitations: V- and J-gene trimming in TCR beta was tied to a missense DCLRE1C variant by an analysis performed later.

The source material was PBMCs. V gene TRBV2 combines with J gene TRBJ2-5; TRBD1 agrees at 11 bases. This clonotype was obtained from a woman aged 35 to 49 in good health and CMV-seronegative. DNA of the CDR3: TGTGCCAGCAGACCGGACAGGGGGCAGGTAGAGACCCAGTACTTC. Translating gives CASRPDRGQVETQYF.